This T cell receptor (beta chain) derives from a study of blood T cell repertoires in COVID-19. Study-level information: Sources were T cells, B-cell-depleted T cells, or PBMCs; the material itself was cDNA or gDNA.

The repertoire was sequenced with immunoSEQ multiplex PCR; TCRdb's copy has only in-frame clones and lacks some. The sample consists of roughly 87,000 clones, 86% of them appearing once. The trim removed 8 bases at V and 7 bases at J, leaving 15 bases unmatched. The CDR3 runs to 15 residues. In germline, CDR1 is MGHRA, CDR2 YSYEKL. The origin of this receptor is a man aged 45-60 years with active COVID-19. The chain employs TRBV4-1 and TRBJ1-2; 8 nucleotides line up with TRBD1. Specimen: peripheral blood. The CDR3 region is CASLRLEGQAGGYTF. As DNA, the CDR3 is TGCGCCAGCCTAAGGTTAGAGGGACAGGCTGGTGGCTACACCTTC.